The clone carrying this T cell receptor (beta chain) was detected once. Individuals aged 18 to 89 years were recruited from 24 US areas. The sample is drawn from a study of blood T cell repertoires in COVID-19. Whole-study context: The samples span acute and convalescent COVID-19 from the United States, Italy and Spain.

Source study methods: Reference gene primer amplification in the assay estimated nucleated cell counts. Measured with immunoSEQ multiplex PCR; TCRdb has only the in-frame clones, and not every one. For V, J and clone size, that table is used; D and trimming come from the DNA. The data hold about 480,000 clones, with approximately 87% observed a single time. Material for sequencing was PBMCs or T cells enriched from blood (not recorded which). This TCR was recovered from a woman in her 40s who had recovered from COVID-19.

The DNA of the CDR3 is TGTGCCAGCAGCCACCTTAATCTACACGGGGCCAAAAACATTCAGTACTTC. Its translation: CASSHLNLHGAKNIQYF. The chain couples TRBV3-1 (or the pseudogene TRBV3-2) to TRBJ2-4, with no clear D. There are 17 residues in the CDR3. Trimming took 3 bases from V and 1 from J, leaving 16 bases between them. Germline V lookup: CDR1 LGHDT, CDR2 YNNKEL (reference sequence).